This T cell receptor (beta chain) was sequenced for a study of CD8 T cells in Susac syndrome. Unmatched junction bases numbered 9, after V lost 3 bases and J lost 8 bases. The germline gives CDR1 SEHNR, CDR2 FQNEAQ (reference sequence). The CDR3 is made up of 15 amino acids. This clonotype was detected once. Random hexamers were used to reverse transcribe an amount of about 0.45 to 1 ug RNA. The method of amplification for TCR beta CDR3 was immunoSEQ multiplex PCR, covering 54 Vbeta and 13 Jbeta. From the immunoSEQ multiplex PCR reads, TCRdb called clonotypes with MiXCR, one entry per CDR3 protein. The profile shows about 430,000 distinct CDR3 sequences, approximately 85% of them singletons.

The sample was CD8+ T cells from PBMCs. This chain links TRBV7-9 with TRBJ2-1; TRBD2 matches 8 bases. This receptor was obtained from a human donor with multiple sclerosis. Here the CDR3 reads CASSFKTSDFDEQFF. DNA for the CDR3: TGTGCCAGCAGCTTTAAGACTAGCGATTTCGATGAGCAGTTCTTC.